These T cell receptor beta chains were read from a single sample in a study of shared clonotypes between healthy human individuals. Profiling relied on immunoSEQ multiplex PCR, and the TCRdb table lists in-frame clones only, not all of them. The sample includes 2 million to 2.5 million clones, over 85% of them seen just once. Sequenced sample: naive CD4+ T cells from PBMCs. The receptors come from a man younger than 35 in good health. Some clones in this sample may be carry-over from other donors' samples. Both conserved end residues are part of each CDR3. A D gene is named only where the DNA matches it firmly.

CDR3 length | D gene | J gene | V gene | CDR3 protein
16 | TRBD1 | TRBJ2-7 | TRBV19 | CASRHRGLSSSYEQYF
14 | - | TRBJ2-1 | TRBV5-4 | CASSLSGTYNEQFF
12 | - | TRBJ2-5 | TRBV13 | CASSSKRKTQYF
15 | TRBD2 | TRBJ2-1 | TRBV5-1 | CASSFGLAGANEQFF
16 | TRBD2 | TRBJ2-3 | TRBV5-1 | CASSETSGGNTDTQYF
15 | - | TRBJ1-4 | TRBV28 | CASSLWGAKSEKLFF
14 | - | TRBJ2-7 | TRBV5-1 | CASSVRTLSYEQYF
17 | TRBD1 | TRBJ2-2 | TRBV5-1 | CASSLGPGQGDTGELFF
10 | - | TRBJ2-1 | TRBV30 | CAWSRNEQFF
18 | TRBD2 | TRBJ2-7 | TRBV11-2 | CASSSRGETSGTSYEQYF
14 | TRBD1 | TRBJ2-1 | TRBV29-1 | CSVVDRALYNEQFF
16 | TRBD2 | TRBJ2-2 | TRBV7-2 | CASSLIAGTNTGELFF
15 | - | TRBJ2-1 | TRBV2 | CASSGRAGPDNEQFF
15 | - | TRBJ1-5 | TRBV25-1 | CASSEAIGANQPQHF
15 | TRBD1 | TRBJ2-5 | TRBV5-1 | CASSQGTDAGQTQYF
20 | TRBD2 | TRBJ2-3 | TRBV28 | CASSLWVGYGGSMSTDTQYF
13 | - | TRBJ1-1 | TRBV5-1 | CASSLAGETEAFF
15 | TRBD2 | TRBJ2-1 | TRBV2 | CASRAGTSGSRAQFF
13 | - | TRBJ2-1 | TRBV11-3 | CASSLEKYNEQFF
15 | TRBD1 | TRBJ2-2 | TRBV18 | CASSPGQLSTGELFF
15 | - | TRBJ2-7 | TRBV4-1 | CASSQTGTASYEQYF
13 | - | TRBJ2-5 | TRBV7-2 | CASRKEGLETQYF
21 | TRBD2 | TRBJ2-1 | TRBV28 | CASSHAAYRARKREGLGEQFF
15 | - | TRBJ2-3 | TRBV9 | CASSVALGLTDTQYF
12 | - | TRBJ2-3 | TRBV6-5 | CATGKVTDTQYF
14 | - | TRBJ2-1 | TRBV27 | CASSLSRSYNEQFF
11 | - | TRBJ2-5 | TRBV19 | CASSMHQTQYF
15 | TRBD1 | TRBJ2-2 | TRBV9 | CASSVRGQGAGELFF
17 | - | TRBJ1-2 | TRBV21-1 | CASGDRGREAGNYGYTF
16 | TRBD1 | TRBJ2-1 | TRBV7-3 | CASSATRDRGNNEQFF
14 | - | TRBJ1-2 | TRBV5-1 | CASSPIEALGGYTF
17 | TRBD2 | TRBJ2-2 | TRBV5-1 | CASSTRLAGDLGGELFF
16 | - | TRBJ1-1 | TRBV5-5 | CASSLSQEVGYTEAFF
14 | - | TRBJ2-5 | TRBV4-3 | CASSQETRTETQYF
15 | TRBD2 | TRBJ2-1 | TRBV7-2 | CASSFRRGGNNEQFF
15 | TRBD2 | TRBJ2-7 | TRBV10-2 | CASSGGGRGSYEQYF
15 | TRBD2 | TRBJ2-1 | TRBV7-3 | CASSLRRERGNEQFF